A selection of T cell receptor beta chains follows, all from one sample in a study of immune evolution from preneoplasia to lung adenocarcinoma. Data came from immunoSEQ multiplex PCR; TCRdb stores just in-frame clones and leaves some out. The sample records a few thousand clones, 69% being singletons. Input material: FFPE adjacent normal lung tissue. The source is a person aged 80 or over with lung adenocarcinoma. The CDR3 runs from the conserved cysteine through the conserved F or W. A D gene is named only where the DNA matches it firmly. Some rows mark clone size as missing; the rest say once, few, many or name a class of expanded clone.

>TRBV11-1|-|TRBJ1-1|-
TGTGCCAGCAGCTTGCTCGGGAACACTGAAGCTTTCTTT
CASSLLGNTEAFF
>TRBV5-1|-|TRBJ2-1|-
TGCGCCAGCAGCTTGGGCAGGGGAGGGAGGAATGAGCAGTTCTTC
CASSLGRGGRNEQFF
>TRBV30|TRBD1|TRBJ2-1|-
TGTGCCTGCAAGAGACAGGGGACCTACAATGAGCAGTTCTTC
CACKRQGTYNEQFF
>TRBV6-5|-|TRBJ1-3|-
TGTGCCAGCACCAGAAACTACAGGGAAAGCACCATATATTTT
CASTRNYRESTIYF
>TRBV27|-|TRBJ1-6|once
TGTGCCAGCAGTTTAGTGTTACCGGGACGCCGAGCCCTAAGCTCCTATAATTCACCCCTCCACTTT
CASSLVLPGRRALSSYNSPLHF
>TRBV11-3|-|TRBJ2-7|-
TGTGCCAGCAGCGAAACTAGCTACGAGCAGTACTTC
CASSETSYEQYF
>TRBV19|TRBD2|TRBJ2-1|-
TGTGCCAGTAGTATTGGCGGGGGATCCTACAATGAGCAGTTCTTC
CASSIGGGSYNEQFF
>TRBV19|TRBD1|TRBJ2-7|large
TGTGCCAGTGGGACAGGGGGAAACGAGCAGTACTTC
CASGTGGNEQYF
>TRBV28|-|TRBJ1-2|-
TGTGCCAGCAGTTTATGGTCGGGAAATGGCTACACCTTC
CASSLWSGNGYTF
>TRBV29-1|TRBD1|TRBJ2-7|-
TGCAGCTCCTCCGGGACAGGGAACGAGCAGTACTTC
CSSSGTGNEQYF
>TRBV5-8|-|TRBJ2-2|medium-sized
TGTGCCAGCAGCTTTGGAGTTGGGCCCGGGGAGCTGTTTTTT
CASSFGVGPGELFF
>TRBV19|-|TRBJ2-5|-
TGTGCCAGTAGTATCGCAAGGACAGAGACCCAGTACTTC
CASSIARTETQYF
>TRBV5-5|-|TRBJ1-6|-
TGTGCCAGCAGCACCCTTGGGGCACCCCTCCACTTT
CASSTLGAPLHF
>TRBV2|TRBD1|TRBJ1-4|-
TGTGCCAGCAAGGGGACAGGGGGCTCTGAAAAACTGTTTTTT
CASKGTGGSEKLFF
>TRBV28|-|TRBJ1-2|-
TGTGCCAGCACTCCTACCCTGGGGAACTATGGCTACACCTTC
CASTPTLGNYGYTF
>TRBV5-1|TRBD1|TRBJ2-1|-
TGCGCCAGCAGCTTGGGTAGGGGACAGGGGGCGCGGCGGGTTTACAATGAGCAGTTCTTC
CASSLGRGQGARRVYNEQFF
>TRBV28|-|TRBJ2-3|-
TGTGCCAGCAGTCCCCCTAGCGTTCCAGATACGCAGTATTTT
CASSPPSVPDTQYF
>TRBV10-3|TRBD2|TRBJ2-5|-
TGTGCCATCAGTCCCACCGGGACTAGCGGACAAGAGACCCAGTACTTC
CAISPTGTSGQETQYF
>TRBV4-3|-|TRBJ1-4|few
TGCGCCAGCAGCCAAGATCCCCCTGGTGCAACTAATGAAAAACTGTTTTTT
CASSQDPPGATNEKLFF
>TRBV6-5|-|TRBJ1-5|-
TGTGCCAGCAGTCAGGGCCTGGGACAGCCCCAGCATTTT
CASSQGLGQPQHF
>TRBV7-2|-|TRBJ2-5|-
TGTGCCAGCAGCTTAGAGCCTGGGAAGCAAGAGACCCAGTACTTC
CASSLEPGKQETQYF
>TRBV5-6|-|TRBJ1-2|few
TGTGCCAGCAGCTTAGTGAATTATGGCTACACCTTC
CASSLVNYGYTF
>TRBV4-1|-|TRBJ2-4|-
TGCGCCAGCAGCCCCTCCGAGGGGGCCAAAAACATTCAGTACTTC
CASSPSEGAKNIQYF
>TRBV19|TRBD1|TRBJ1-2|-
TGTGCCAGTAACCGGGACAGGAACTATGGCTACACCTTC
CASNRDRNYGYTF
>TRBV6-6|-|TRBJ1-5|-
TGTGCCAGCAGCGGAGGGGGTGGCAATCAGCCCCAGCATTTT
CASSGGGGNQPQHF
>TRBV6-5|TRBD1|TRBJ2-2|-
TGTGCCAGCAGCGACAGGGGGCGGACCGGGGAGCTGTTTTTT
CASSDRGRTGELFF